This passage covers 22 T cell receptor beta chains from one sample sequenced in a study of cytomegalovirus exposure and HLA in healthy donors (dated by TCRdb to about 2017). The library was generated by the immunoSEQ multiplex PCR assay. For the multiplex PCR, a mixture combining 60 forward primers for TCR Vbeta segments and 13 reverse primers for TCR Jbeta segments was used. Sourced from immuneACCESS, this table was stored by TCRdb with only in-frame sequences that have V and J called. A share of the clones is absent; for the studies checked, an unresolved V gene accounts for under half, and the remainder has no known explanation. For this sample the table gives 150,000 to 200,000 clones, of which 82% were detected only once. The ten largest account for more than 1.5% of the sample. Specimen: PBMCs. Receptors originate from a man in his forties or fifties in good health and CMV-seronegative.

This clone was seen a few times. This CDR3 reads CAWVAGGPSDTQYF. The CDR3 coding sequence is TGTGCCTGGGTAGCGGGGGGGCCCTCAGATACGCAGTATTTT. The V call is TRBV30, the J call TRBJ2-3; 11 bases line up with TRBD2. The CDR3 sequence is 14 residues long. The germline V gene has CDR1 GTSNPN and CDR2 SVGIG (reference sequence). The V segment lost 5 bases and the J segment 4 bases; nucleotides outside the gene matches: 5.

This clone came up once. This chain joins TRBV6-6 and TRBJ1-1; 7 bases are a match to TRBD1. The germline CDR1 and CDR2 sequences are MNHNY and SVGAGI (reference sequence). The V and J ends lost 7 bases and 4 bases, in that order; junction bases with no gene match: 6. The CDR3 spans 13 residues. The CDR3: CASTRDRVTEAFF. In DNA, the CDR3 is TGTGCCAGCACCCGAGACAGGGTCACTGAAGCTTTCTTT.

The chain uses TRBV9 and TRBJ2-3; TRBD2 agrees at 16 bases. The CDR3 covers 18 residues. J lost 4 bases, V lost 3 bases, and 8 bases had no gene match. Germline V gives CDR1 SGDLS, CDR2 YYNGEE. This CDR3 is CASSGGTSGRARSDTQYF. The CDR3, as DNA: TGTGCCAGCAGCGGTGGGACTAGCGGGAGGGCCAGGTCAGATACGCAGTATTTT.

The chain couples TRBV7-2 to TRBJ1-5; D is perhaps TRBD1 (6 bases). CDR3 size: 17 residues. Germline CDR1 is SGHTA and CDR2 is FQGNSA. Deletions cut 1 base from V and 2 bases from J, with 15 bases between. Here the CDR3 reads CASSLVGLPGGNQPQHF. CDR3 nucleotides: TGTGCCAGCAGCTTAGTCGGTTTGCCAGGGGGCAATCAGCCCCAGCATTTT.

With regard to this clone: Additional DNA sequences in this sample encode the identical CDR3. The chain employs TRBV19 and TRBJ1-5; 7 bases are a match to TRBD1. The CDR3 has 15 residues. From germline, CDR1 is LNHDA and CDR2 SQIVND (reference sequence). Trimming cost V 0 bases and J 4 bases; bases outside gene matches: 3. The CDR3 reads CASSIDGQVNQPQHF. The CDR3 DNA is TGTGCCAGTAGTATAGACGGACAGGTTAATCAGCCCCAGCATTTT. Filled out from reference TRBV19 and TRBJ1-5, the complete variable domain reads DGGITQSPKYLFRKEGQNVTLSCEQNLNHDAMYWYRQDPGQGLRLIYYSQIVNDFQKGDIAEGYSVSREKKESFPLTVTSAQKNPTAFYLCASSIDGQVNQPQHFGDGTRLSIL.

This chain uses TRBV30 with TRBJ2-2; D may be TRBD1 (6 bases). Trimming left V 2 bases short and J 4 bases short, with 23 bases between. Per the germline V gene, CDR1 is GTSNPN and CDR2 is SVGIG (reference sequence). This CDR3 has 18 amino acids. The CDR3 spells CAWSPNGNRASGTGELFF. The CDR3 region has the DNA TGTGCCTGGAGTCCTAACGGAAACAGGGCCTCGGGCACCGGGGAGCTGTTTTTT.

The table lists this clone with a few counts. V and J are TRBV6-5 and TRBJ2-7, with TRBD1 matching over 8 bases. CDR3 length equals 14 residues. The ends lost 2 bases at V and 6 bases at J; junction bases unmatched: 6. In germline, CDR1 is MNHEY, CDR2 SVGAGI. This CDR3 reads CASSYGGTGGEQYF. The CDR3 region has the DNA TGTGCCAGCAGTTACGGCGGGACAGGAGGCGAGCAGTACTTC.

This chain joins TRBV7-2 and TRBJ2-7, with D possibly matching TRBD1 (5 bases). Trimming took off 5 bases at V and 3 bases at J, with 11 bases between the two ends. From germline, CDR1 is SGHTA and CDR2 FQGNSA. The CDR3 extends over 13 amino acids. CDR3 DNA sequence: TGTGCCAGCAGCCCAGGGTCTTACTACGAGCAGTACTTC. Residues: CASSPGSYYEQYF.

CDR3 DNA sequence: TGTGCCAGCGCCCCAAACAGGGTCACAGATACGCAGTATTTT. It codes for CASAPNRVTDTQYF. The rearrangement links TRBV6-5 to TRBJ2-3; the D gene is possibly TRBD1 (6 bases). V lost 8 bases, J lost 2 bases, and 14 bases lay in between. The CDR3 runs to 14 residues. Germline assignment: CDR1 MNHEY and CDR2 SVGAGI.

The chain carries TRBV5-5 and TRBJ1-1; 7 bases fit TRBD1. The length of the CDR3 is 15 residues. Trimming removed 1 base from V and 11 bases from J; junction bases left unmatched: 14. The germline V gene has CDR1 SGHKS and CDR2 YYEKEE (reference sequence). The CDR3 DNA reads TGTGCCAGCAGCTTGCATGTCCAGGGGGTGTCGAGGGCTTTCTTT. Protein product: CASSLHVQGVSRAFF.

The rearrangement joins TRBV4-3 to TRBJ1-4; no definite D call. CDR1 LGHNA and CDR2 YSLEER come from the germline V gene. The CDR3 extends over 14 amino acids. V was shortened by 1 base and J by 6 bases, with 9 bases between the two germline ends. The CDR3: CASSQVGSYEKLFF. In DNA, the CDR3 is TGCGCCAGCAGCCAAGTGGGCTCATATGAAAAACTGTTTTTT.

This chain uses TRBV9 with TRBJ2-7; 13 nucleotides align to TRBD2. The germline V gene has CDR1 SGDLS and CDR2 YYNGEE. With 3 bases clipped from V and 5 bases from J, the junction kept 5 bases outside the gene matches. CDR3 length: 15 amino acids. The CDR3 nucleotides read TGTGCCAGCAGCGCTACTAGCGGGAGGGGGAACGAGCAGTACTTC. It yields the protein CASSATSGRGNEQYF.

The CDR3 DNA follows: TGTGCCAGCAGTTACAGGGGGACCTACGAGCAGTACTTC. Protein sequence: CASSYRGTYEQYF. The V call is TRBV11-1, the J call TRBJ2-7; 8 bases are shared with TRBD1. The V gene end was trimmed by 6 bases and the J gene end by 2 bases; junction bases not matched to a gene: 3. The germline CDR1 and CDR2 sequences are SGHAT and FQDESV (reference sequence). The CDR3 sequence is 13 residues long.

This rearrangement joins TRBV30 to TRBJ1-1; 7 nucleotides agree with TRBD1. The J segment lost 4 bases and the V segment lost 0 bases, leaving 5 bases of the junction unmatched. The CDR3 spans 14 residues. CDR1 and CDR2 (germline): GTSNPN, SVGIG (reference sequence). CDR3 nucleotides: TGTGCCTGGAGTGTCAGGGGGATCCCCACTGAAGCTTTCTTT. Its protein product is CAWSVRGIPTEAFF.

V usage is TRBV7-9 and J usage is TRBJ2-7; 7 bases match TRBD1. The ends lost 5 bases at V and 5 bases at J; junction bases unmatched: 3. This CDR3 comprises 12 residues. Germline V lookup: CDR1 SEHNR, CDR2 FQNEAQ (reference sequence). The CDR3: CASSPTGNEQYF. The CDR3 DNA reads TGTGCCAGCAGCCCGACAGGGAACGAGCAGTACTTC.

This chain links TRBV30 with TRBJ2-7; 12 bases agree with TRBD2. Unmatched junction bases numbered 9, after V lost 4 bases and J lost 5 bases. The CDR3 extends over 15 amino acids. Germline-derived CDR1 and CDR2 are GTSNPN and SVGIG (reference sequence). The CDR3 protein is CAWNWPGTSGHEQYF. CDR3 DNA: TGTGCCTGGAACTGGCCCGGGACTAGCGGGCACGAGCAGTACTTC.

V and J are TRBV11-1 and TRBJ2-1; D uncertain. From germline, CDR1 is SGHAT and CDR2 FQDESV (reference sequence). Trimming cost V 4 bases and J 5 bases, with 12 bases left between them. This CDR3 spans 14 amino acids. The DNA for the CDR3 is TGTGCCAGCAGCTGGGCTCGTTCAAACAATGAGCAGTTCTTC. This gives the protein CASSWARSNNEQFF. Drawing the rest from reference TRBV11-1 and TRBJ2-1, the complete variable domain is EAEVAQSPRYKITEKSQAVAFWCDPISGHATLYWYRQILGQGPELLVQFQDESVVDDSQLPKDRFSAERLKGVDSTLKIQPAELGDSAMYLCASSWARSNNEQFFGPGTRLTVL.

This sequence joins TRBV9 and TRBJ1-5; 9 bases are a match to TRBD1. Germline V gene data show CDR1 as SGDLS and CDR2 as YYNGEE. The CDR3 has 15 residues. Trimming removed 4 bases from V and 3 bases from J; junction bases left unmatched: 5. The chain's CDR3 is CASSPGTGNNQPQHF. The CDR3 bases are TGTGCCAGCAGCCCCGGGACAGGGAACAATCAGCCCCAGCATTTT.

V is TRBV18 and J is TRBJ2-2; 10 nucleotides line up with TRBD1. There are 16 residues in the CDR3. Germline CDR1 is KGHSH and CDR2 is LQKENI. J gave up 2 bases and V 3 bases, and 3 bases lay outside the gene matches. The CDR3 loop reads CASSPPTGGNTGELFF. CDR3 nucleotide sequence: TGTGCCAGCTCACCCCCGACAGGGGGCAACACCGGGGAGCTGTTTTTT.

This chain uses TRBV6-1 with TRBJ2-7; 9 nucleotides agree with TRBD2. V lost 0 bases and J lost 5; bases outside the gene matches: 8. Germline values: CDR1 MNHNS, CDR2 SASEGT. The CDR3 is made up of 16 amino acids. The CDR3: CASSEALGASGNEQYF. The CDR3 nucleotides are TGTGCCAGCAGTGAAGCCCTAGGGGCTAGCGGGAACGAGCAGTACTTC.

The chain carries TRBV7-2 and TRBJ2-5; 13 bases are shared with TRBD2. The CDR3 loop spans 18 amino acids. V lost 5 bases and J lost 5; bases outside the gene matches: 14. CDR1 SGHTA and CDR2 FQGNSA come from the germline V gene. CDR3: CASSPRRTSGGPRETQYF. The CDR3 nucleotides read TGTGCCAGCAGCCCTCGACGGACTAGCGGGGGCCCACGGGAGACCCAGTACTTC.

This clone appeared once. The chain carries TRBV7-2 and TRBJ2-7; weak D call: TRBD1 (5 bases). This CDR3 region has 15 residues. CDR1 SGHTA and CDR2 FQGNSA come from the germline V gene. Between the trimmed V and J ends, which lost 2 bases and 0 bases, there was a span of 11 bases. The CDR3 here is CASSLMAGPSYEQYF. DNA of the CDR3: TGTGCCAGCAGCTTAATGGCAGGGCCCTCCTACGAGCAGTACTTC.